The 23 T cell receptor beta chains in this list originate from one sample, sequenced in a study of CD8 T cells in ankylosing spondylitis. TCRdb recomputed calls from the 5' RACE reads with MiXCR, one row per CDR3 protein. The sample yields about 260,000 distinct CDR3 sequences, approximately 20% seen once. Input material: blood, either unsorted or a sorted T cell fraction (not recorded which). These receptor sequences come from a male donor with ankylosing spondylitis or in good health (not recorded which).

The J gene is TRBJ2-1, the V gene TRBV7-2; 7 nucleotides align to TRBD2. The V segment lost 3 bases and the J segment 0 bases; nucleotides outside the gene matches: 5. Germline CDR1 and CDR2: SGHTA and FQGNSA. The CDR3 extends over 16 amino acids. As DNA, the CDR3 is TGTGCCAGCAGCTTTGCCAGCGGGGCCTCCTACAATGAGCAGTTCTTC. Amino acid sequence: CASSFASGASYNEQFF.

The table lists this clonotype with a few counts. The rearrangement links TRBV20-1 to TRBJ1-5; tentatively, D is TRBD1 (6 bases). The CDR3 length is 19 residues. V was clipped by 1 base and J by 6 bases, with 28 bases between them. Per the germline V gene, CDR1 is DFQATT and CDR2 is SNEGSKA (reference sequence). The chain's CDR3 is CSARGGGSGWTRTGQPQHF. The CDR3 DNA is TGCAGTGCTAGAGGAGGGGGTTCAGGTTGGACCCGGACTGGTCAGCCCCAGCATTTT.

CDR3 protein: CSGLGLAGAGPYNEQFF. CDR3 nucleotides: TGCAGCGGGCTGGGGCTAGCGGGAGCGGGACCTTACAATGAGCAGTTCTTC. This chain uses TRBV29-1 with TRBJ2-1; TRBD2 agrees at 10 bases. After removal of 7 bases from V and 4 bases from J, the junction contained 16 bases not matched to a gene. CDR1 is SQVTM, CDR2 ANQGSEA, per germline. The CDR3 is made up of 17 amino acids.

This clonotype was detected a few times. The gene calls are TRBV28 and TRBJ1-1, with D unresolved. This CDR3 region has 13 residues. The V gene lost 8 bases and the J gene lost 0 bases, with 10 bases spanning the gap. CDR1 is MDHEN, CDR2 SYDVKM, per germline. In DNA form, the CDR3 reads TGTGCCAGCCGACCGTTGATGAACACTGAAGCTTTCTTT. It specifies CASRPLMNTEAFF.

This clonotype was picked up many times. In nucleotides, the CDR3 is TGCGCCAGCAGCCAAATAGGGCTTGAAGCTTTCTTT. This gives the protein CASSQIGLEAFF. The genes are TRBV5-1 and TRBJ1-1; D is uncertain. The CDR3 extends over 12 amino acids. Deletions cut 4 bases from V and 7 bases from J, with 11 bases between. Germline CDR1 is SGHRS and CDR2 is YFSETQ.

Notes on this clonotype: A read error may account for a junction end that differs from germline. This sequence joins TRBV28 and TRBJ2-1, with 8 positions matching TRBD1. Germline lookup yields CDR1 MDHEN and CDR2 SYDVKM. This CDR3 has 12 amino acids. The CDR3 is CASRQGGNEEFF. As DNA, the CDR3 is TGTGCCAGCAGACAGGGGGGCAATGAGGAGTTCTTC.

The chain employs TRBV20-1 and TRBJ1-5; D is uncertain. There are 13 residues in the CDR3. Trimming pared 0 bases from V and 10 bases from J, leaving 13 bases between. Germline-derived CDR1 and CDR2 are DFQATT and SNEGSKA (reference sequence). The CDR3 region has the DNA TGCAGTGCTAGAGATGCCCGCCTCATCCCCCAGCATTTT. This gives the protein CSARDARLIPQHF.

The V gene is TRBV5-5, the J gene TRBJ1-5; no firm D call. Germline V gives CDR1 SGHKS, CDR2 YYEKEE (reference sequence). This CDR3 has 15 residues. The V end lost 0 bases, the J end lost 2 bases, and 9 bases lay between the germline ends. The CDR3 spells CASSLELGRNQPQHF. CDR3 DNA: TGTGCCAGCAGCTTGGAGCTTGGACGCAATCAGCCCCAGCATTTT.

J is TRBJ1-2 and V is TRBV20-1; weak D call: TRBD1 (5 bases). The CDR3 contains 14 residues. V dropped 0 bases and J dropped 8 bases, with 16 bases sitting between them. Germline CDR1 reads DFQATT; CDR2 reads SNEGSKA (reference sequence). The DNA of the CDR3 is TGCAGTGCTAGAGATTCCAGGGAGATAGAGGGCTACACCTTC. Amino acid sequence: CSARDSREIEGYTF.

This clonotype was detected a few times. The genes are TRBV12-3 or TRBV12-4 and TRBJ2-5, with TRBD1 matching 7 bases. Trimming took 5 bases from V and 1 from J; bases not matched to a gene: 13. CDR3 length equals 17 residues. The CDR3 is CASSLRGGQEVQETQYF. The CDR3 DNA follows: TGTGCCAGCAGTCTTCGTGGCGGACAGGAAGTCCAAGAGACCCAGTACTTC.

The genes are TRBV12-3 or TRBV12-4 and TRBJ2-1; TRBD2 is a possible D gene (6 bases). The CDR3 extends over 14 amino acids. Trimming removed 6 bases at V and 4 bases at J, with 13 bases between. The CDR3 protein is CASSPTRGYNEQFF. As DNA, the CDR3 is TGTGCCAGCAGCCCCACCCGGGGGTACAATGAGCAGTTCTTC.

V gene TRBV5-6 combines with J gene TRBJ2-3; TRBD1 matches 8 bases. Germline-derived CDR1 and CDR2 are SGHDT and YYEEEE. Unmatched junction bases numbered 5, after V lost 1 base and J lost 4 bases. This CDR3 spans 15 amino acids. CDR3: CASSLLTGGADTQYF. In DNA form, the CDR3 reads TGTGCCAGCAGCTTGCTCACAGGGGGAGCAGATACGCAGTATTTT.

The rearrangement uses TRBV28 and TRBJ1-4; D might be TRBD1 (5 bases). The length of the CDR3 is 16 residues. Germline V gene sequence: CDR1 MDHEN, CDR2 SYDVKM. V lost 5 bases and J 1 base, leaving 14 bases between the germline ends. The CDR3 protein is CASSPSGILTNEKLFF. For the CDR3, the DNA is TGTGCCAGCAGTCCATCAGGGATTCTAACTAATGAAAAACTGTTTTTT.

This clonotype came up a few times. The CDR3 loop reads CASSLDAATEAFF. Written as DNA, the CDR3 is TGCGCCAGCAGCTTGGATGCAGCCACTGAAGCTTTCTTT. The rearrangement joins TRBV5-1 to TRBJ1-1; D remains unclear. Between the trimmed V and J ends, which lost 0 bases and 4 bases, there was a span of 7 bases. The CDR3 loop spans 13 amino acids. Germline CDR1 is SGHRS and CDR2 is YFSETQ.

The CDR3 loop is CASSYPSEGKETQYF. The CDR3 DNA reads as TGTGCCAGCAGTTACCCTAGCGAGGGGAAAGAGACCCAGTACTTC. The genes are TRBV6-5 and TRBJ2-5, with D possibly TRBD2 on 6 matching bases. There are 15 residues in the CDR3. Between the trimmed V and J ends, which lost 2 bases and 3 bases, there was a span of 13 bases. Germline V gene data show CDR1 as MNHEY and CDR2 as SVGAGI.

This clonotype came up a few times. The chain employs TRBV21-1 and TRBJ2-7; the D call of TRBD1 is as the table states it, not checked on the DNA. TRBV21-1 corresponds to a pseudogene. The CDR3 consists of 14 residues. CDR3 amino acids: CASSSQGTTYEQYV. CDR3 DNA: TGTGCCAGCAGCTCACAGGGGACAACCTACGAGCAGTACGTC.

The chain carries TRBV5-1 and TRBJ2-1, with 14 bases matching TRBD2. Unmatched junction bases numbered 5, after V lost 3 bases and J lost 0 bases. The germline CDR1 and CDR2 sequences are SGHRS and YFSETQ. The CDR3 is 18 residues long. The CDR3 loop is CASSSGLAGESSYNEQFF. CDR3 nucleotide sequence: TGCGCCAGCAGCTCGGGACTAGCGGGAGAGAGCTCCTACAATGAGCAGTTCTTC.

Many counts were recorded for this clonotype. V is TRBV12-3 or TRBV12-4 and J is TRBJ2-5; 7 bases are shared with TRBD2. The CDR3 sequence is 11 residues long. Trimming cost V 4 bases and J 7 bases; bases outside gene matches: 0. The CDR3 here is CASSSSGTQYF. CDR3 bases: TGTGCCAGCAGTTCTAGCGGGACCCAGTACTTC.

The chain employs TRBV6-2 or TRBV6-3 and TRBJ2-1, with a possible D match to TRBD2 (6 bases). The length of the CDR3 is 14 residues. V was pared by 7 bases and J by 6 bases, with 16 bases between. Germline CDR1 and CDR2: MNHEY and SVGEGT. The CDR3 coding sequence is TGTGCCAGCACCTTGGGAGGTCTGGCCAATGAGCAGTTCTTC. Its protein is CASTLGGLANEQFF.

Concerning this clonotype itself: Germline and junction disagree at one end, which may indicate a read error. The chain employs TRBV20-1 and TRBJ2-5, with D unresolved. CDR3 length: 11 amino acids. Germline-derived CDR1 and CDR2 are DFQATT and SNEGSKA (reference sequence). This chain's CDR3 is CSSRPQETQYF. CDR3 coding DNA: TGCAGTTCTAGGCCTCAAGAGACCCAGTACTTC.

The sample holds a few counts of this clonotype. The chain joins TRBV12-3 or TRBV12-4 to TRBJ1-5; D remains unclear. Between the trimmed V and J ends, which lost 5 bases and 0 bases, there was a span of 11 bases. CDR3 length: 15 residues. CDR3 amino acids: CASSESPSSNQPQHF. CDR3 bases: TGTGCCAGCAGTGAGTCACCGAGTAGCAATCAGCCCCAGCATTTT.

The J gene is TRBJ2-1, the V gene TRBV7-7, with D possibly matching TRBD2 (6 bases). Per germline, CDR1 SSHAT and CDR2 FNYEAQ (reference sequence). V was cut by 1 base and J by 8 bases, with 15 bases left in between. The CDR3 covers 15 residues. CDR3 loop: CASSLGVADGDEQFF. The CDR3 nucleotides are TGTGCCAGCAGCTTAGGGGTAGCGGACGGGGATGAGCAGTTCTTC.

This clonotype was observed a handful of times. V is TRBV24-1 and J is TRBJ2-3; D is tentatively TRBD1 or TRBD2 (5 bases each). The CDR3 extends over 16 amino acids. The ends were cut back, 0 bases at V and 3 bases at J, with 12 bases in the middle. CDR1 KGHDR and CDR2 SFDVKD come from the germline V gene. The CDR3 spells CATSDLTFGGTDTQYF. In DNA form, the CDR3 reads TGTGCCACCAGTGATTTGACTTTTGGGGGAACAGATACGCAGTATTTT.